This TCR beta chain was documented in a study of blood T cell repertoires in COVID-19 (TCRdb year 2020). Describing the broader study: Samples from collaborators originated in the United States, Italy and Spain and spanned both the acute and convalescent phases of COVID-19. Where available, HLA class I and class II types were obtained from metadata supplied by the sample provider rather than from assay-based typing. Subjects who had been exposed to COVID-19, were actively infected with it, or had recovered from it provided the deeply sampled blood TCRbeta repertoires that made up the dataset. A de-identified subject ID, COVID-19 status, age in years and sex were almost always included in the sample metadata. The repertoires were released in a freely available public database meant as a resource for research on the immune response to SARS-CoV-2. Samples were obtained from the ongoing ImmuneRACE study (first 160 participants) and from about 1,300 subjects provided by 6 global collaborators. The material from the prospective study consisted of cDNA or gDNA derived from T cells, B-cell-depleted T cells, or PBMCs.

On the study overall, not on this receptor specifically: Clinical and demographic metadata were provided uncurated, with the amount varying by source and participant.

The count of this clone is one. There is no known antigen for this receptor. Base quality data are lacking; no much larger clone is found one base away. In Seattle, one collaborating source enrolled patients while the infection was active and tracked those patients longitudinally over the course of disease. Collaborating institutions collected whole blood in K2EDTA tubes following their own protocols. For TCRbeta analysis, collaborators shipped samples as frozen whole blood, isolated PBMCs, or DNA extracted from either of those sample types. TCRbeta CDR3 regions were amplified from genomic DNA using the immunoSEQ Assay, a bias-controlled multiplex PCR. As for the authors' bioinformatics: Within the assay, amplification of reference gene primers was used to estimate how many nucleated cells each sample contained. To quantify the absolute abundance of each unique TCRbeta CDR3 rearrangement, sequence reads were collapsed and filtered. For each sample, productive Simpson clonality was calculated by taking the square root of Simpson's diversity index across productive rearrangements. Imported from immuneACCESS, the table was reduced by TCRdb to in-frame sequences with V and J called. These copies leave out some clones; in studies compared against another copy, an unresolved V gene accounts for under half, and the cause of the remainder is not known. D and trimming come from the DNA, and the V and J calls and clone size come from that table. The table for this sample lists 250,000 to 350,000 clones; about 88% of them were counted only once. 10% to 12% of the sample is in the top ten clones.

The sequenced sample was peripheral blood. The receptor's source is a woman aged 25 to 39 with COVID-19, enrolled during active disease.

The sequence in DNA is TGTGCCAGCAGCTTAGCGGGAGCGGGCACCGGGGAGCTGTTTTTT. Translated, it reads CASSLAGAGTGELFF. The chain uses TRBV5-6 and TRBJ2-2; TRBD2 agrees with 8 junctional bases. Measured from the cysteine to the phenylalanine, the CDR3 is 15 residues long. Of the read, only the CDR3 DNA is kept; its 45 bases are in frame from base 1. As encoded in the germline V gene, CDR1 is SGHDT while CDR2 is YYEEEE. V is pruned by 2 bases and J by 4 bases, leaving 4 bases of the junction without a gene match.